A single sample is the source of the 18 T cell receptor beta chains below, sequenced in a study of cytotoxic CD8 clonotypes in ibrutinib-treated CLL. Data came from immunoSEQ multiplex PCR; TCRdb stores just in-frame clones and leaves some out. This table has some 98,000 clones, roughly 80% appearing once. Sequenced here: PBMCs, sampled after 12 months of ibrutinib treatment. These receptors all stem from a human donor with chronic lymphocytic leukemia.

This sequence joins TRBV30 and TRBJ1-1; 10 nucleotides agree with TRBD1. Germline lookup yields CDR1 GTSNPN and CDR2 SVGIG (reference sequence). Losses at the gene ends were 3 bases for V and 2 bases for J; bases not matched to a gene: 3. The CDR3 runs 14 residues. The CDR3 DNA reads as TGTGCCTGGAGGAGGGACAGGGGAAACACTGAAGCTTTCTTT. Translation gives CAWRRDRGNTEAFF.

The V and J genes are TRBV2 and TRBJ1-1; D not certain. V was clipped by 6 bases and J by 5 bases, with 13 bases between them. CDR1 SNHLY and CDR2 FYNNEI come from the germline V gene. This CDR3 is built from 13 residues. DNA of the CDR3: TGTGCCAGCAGCTTATTAGGGAGTACTGAAGCTTTCTTT. Encoded protein: CASSLLGSTEAFF.

The chain uses TRBV25-1 and TRBJ2-1; 10 nucleotides line up with TRBD2. Germline loops: CDR1 MGHDK, CDR2 SYGVNS. V shed 4 bases and J 6 bases; nucleotides not matched to a gene: 6. This CDR3 region has 15 residues. The CDR3 bases are TGTGCCAGCAGTGGGAGCGGGGGGGTCCTCAATGAGCAGTTCTTC. It is translated as CASSGSGGVLNEQFF.

V is TRBV30 and J is TRBJ2-7, with D hard to call. This CDR3 is built from 16 residues. CDR1 and CDR2 (germline): GTSNPN, SVGIG (reference sequence). Trimming left V 0 bases short and J 4 bases short, with 19 bases between. CDR3 region: CAWSVQNFRIPYEQYF. CDR3 bases: TGTGCCTGGAGTGTACAAAATTTTAGGATACCTTACGAGCAGTACTTC.

This chain connects TRBV25-1 to TRBJ1-3; D is uncertain. The CDR3 has 15 amino acids. CDR1 is MGHDK, CDR2 SYGVNS, per germline. The V and J ends lost 3 bases and 3 bases respectively, with 12 bases between them. CDR3 loop: CASSDRTKGGNTIYF. The CDR3 region has the DNA TGTGCCAGCAGTGATAGGACCAAAGGTGGAAACACCATATATTTT.

The J gene is TRBJ2-3, the V gene TRBV19; a weak D match, TRBD1 (6 bases). CDR1 LNHDA and CDR2 SQIVND come from the germline V gene (reference sequence). The V and J ends lost 9 bases and 1 base respectively, with 11 bases between them. This CDR3 spans 13 amino acids. The CDR3: CASRPGGTDTQYF. The CDR3 nucleotides are TGTGCCAGCCGACCAGGGGGCACAGATACGCAGTATTTT.

This chain links TRBV9 with TRBJ2-2, with 9 bases that match TRBD1. Per the germline V gene, CDR1 is SGDLS and CDR2 is YYNGEE. This CDR3 has 16 amino acids. V shed 4 bases and J 4 bases; nucleotides not matched to a gene: 8. This chain's CDR3 is CASSPGTGLSTGELFF. CDR3 nucleotide sequence: TGTGCCAGCAGCCCTGGGACAGGGTTGTCCACCGGGGAGCTGTTTTTT.

The chain couples TRBV11-1 to TRBJ1-6; 7 bases are a match to TRBD1. Germline CDR1 and CDR2: SGHAT and FQDESV (reference sequence). This CDR3 is 15 amino acids long. V shed 5 bases and J 7 bases; nucleotides not matched to a gene: 8. Here the CDR3 reads CASSRGGQNNSPLHF. Written as DNA, the CDR3 is TGTGCCAGCAGCCGAGGGGGACAGAACAATTCACCCCTCCACTTT.

This chain joins TRBV6-5 and TRBJ2-5; TRBD2 matches at 7 bases. This CDR3 has 13 amino acids. The ends lost 2 bases at V and 5 bases at J; junction bases unmatched: 2. Germline CDR1 and CDR2: MNHEY and SVGAGI. The CDR3 is CASSYQGGETQYF. CDR3 nucleotides: TGTGCCAGCAGTTACCAGGGAGGGGAGACCCAGTACTTC.

This chain's CDR3 is CATLSPGNTEAFF. The CDR3 coding sequence is TGTGCCACCCTAAGTCCGGGGAACACTGAAGCTTTCTTT. This chain joins TRBV10-3 and TRBJ1-1, with no clear D. CDR1 and CDR2 (germline): ENHRY, SYGVKD. The CDR3 loop spans 13 amino acids. Trimming took 10 bases from V and 1 from J, leaving 13 bases between them.

The J gene is TRBJ1-2, the V gene TRBV4-1; no definite D call. V shed 0 bases and J shed 4 bases, with 15 bases lying between them. The CDR3 length is 16 residues. From germline, CDR1 is MGHRA and CDR2 YSYEKL. In DNA form, the CDR3 reads TGCGCCAGCAGCCAAGACGAGGGCACCTCCCGCTATGGCTACACCTTC. It encodes CASSQDEGTSRYGYTF.

The chain links TRBV30 to TRBJ1-1; no reliable D call. Trimming pared 5 bases from V and 2 bases from J, leaving 21 bases between. Germline values: CDR1 GTSNPN, CDR2 SVGIG (reference sequence). CDR3 size: 16 residues. This CDR3 reads CAWVNRAPKSNTEAFF. The CDR3 DNA reads as TGTGCCTGGGTGAACAGAGCCCCTAAATCAAACACTGAAGCTTTCTTT.

The chain couples TRBV7-9 to TRBJ2-3, with 12 bases lining up with TRBD2. This CDR3 has 16 amino acids. Germline V gene data show CDR1 as SEHNR and CDR2 as FQNEAQ (reference sequence). V trimming: 2 bases; J trimming: 3 bases; junction bases outside the gene matches: 3. CDR3 bases: TGTGCCAGCAGCTTAACTAGCGGGGGGCGAACAGATACGCAGTATTTT. It translates to CASSLTSGGRTDTQYF.

This chain links TRBV4-1 with TRBJ2-1; tentative D call: TRBD2 (5 bases). The germline gives CDR1 MGHRA, CDR2 YSYEKL. V lost 1 base and J lost 10, with 8 bases in between. This CDR3 spans 12 amino acids. This chain's CDR3 is CASSQGAGEQFF. DNA of the CDR3: TGCGCCAGCAGCCAAGGGGCGGGCGAGCAGTTCTTC.

This clone has only one observation. The V call is TRBV5-4, the J call TRBJ2-7; D is unclear. This CDR3 is built from 14 residues. The germline CDR1 and CDR2 sequences are SGHNT and YYREEE (reference sequence). The V end lost 1 base, the J end lost 7 bases, and 15 bases lay between the germline ends. CDR3: CASSLRHGVGEQYF. CDR3 nucleotides: TGTGCCAGCAGCTTGAGACACGGAGTAGGGGAGCAGTACTTC.

The chain combines TRBV21-1 with TRBJ1-2; no check of the table's D call, TRBD1, against the DNA was made. TRBV21-1 is an annotated pseudogene. The length of the CDR3 is 16 residues. The CDR3 here is CVSSDIANSLVYGYTF. The CDR3 DNA sequence: TGTGTCAGCAGCGACATCGCGAACTCCTTAGTCTATGGCTACACCTTC.

The chain couples TRBV27 to TRBJ2-7; D might be TRBD2 (6 bases). The CDR3 is made up of 16 amino acids. CDR1 is MNHEY, CDR2 SMNVEV, per germline (reference sequence). V dropped 2 bases and J dropped 1 base, with 15 bases sitting between them. Here the CDR3 DNA reads TGTGCCAGCAGTTTAGCGTCTCTGAGCGGGTCCTACGAGCAGTACTTC. It yields the protein CASSLASLSGSYEQYF.

The chain employs TRBV4-2 and TRBJ1-2; unclear D gene. Trimming stripped 1 base from V and 3 bases from J, with 6 bases between. The germline V gene encodes CDR1 LGHNA and CDR2 YNFKEQ. There are 13 residues in the CDR3. The CDR3 nucleotides are TGTGCCAGCAGCCAAGGGCCTTACTATGGCTACACCTTC. Translated: CASSQGPYYGYTF.